This is a list of T cell receptor beta chains from one sample in a study of blood T cell repertoires in COVID-19. Data came from immunoSEQ multiplex PCR; TCRdb stores just in-frame clones and leaves some out. The profile shows 150,000 to 200,000 clones, 65% to 90% of them singletons. The sequenced sample consisted of peripheral blood. The receptor set was obtained from a woman between 40 and 50 years old with COVID-19, enrolled during active disease. Both conserved end residues are part of each CDR3. A D gene is named only where the DNA matches it firmly. Not every row has a clone size; where given, it reads once, few, many or a size class.

TRBD2	TRBV5-6	17	TRBJ2-6	many	CASSGEGEGSGANVLTF	TGTGCCAGCAGCGGGGAGGGTGAGGGATCTGGGGCCAACGTCCTGACTTTC
-	TRBV24-1	15	TRBJ2-3	-	CATSDVDIFTDTQYF	TGTGCCACCAGTGATGTGGACATATTCACAGATACGCAGTATTTT
TRBD1	TRBV28	15	TRBJ1-3	-	CASSPQTGTGNTIYF	TGTGCCAGCAGTCCACAGACAGGGACTGGAAACACCATATATTTT
-	TRBV11-2	13	TRBJ2-2	-	CASSLRGTGELFF	TGTGCCAGCAGTCTTAGAGGAACCGGGGAGCTGTTTTTT
TRBD2	TRBV29-1	15	TRBJ2-1	-	CSVVPTSGLAGVLVF	TGCAGCGTTGTACCCACTTCCGGACTAGCGGGAGTCTTGGTCTTC
TRBD1	TRBV6-5	14	TRBJ1-1	-	CASGQGAGYTEAFF	TGTGCCAGCGGACAGGGGGCTGGATACACTGAAGCTTTCTTT
-	TRBV2	11	TRBJ1-6	-	CASSESAPLHF	TGTGCCAGCAGTGAATCCGCACCCCTCCACTTT
-	TRBV29-1	11	TRBJ2-1	-	CSVWGHNEQFF	TGCAGCGTTTGGGGGCACAATGAGCAGTTCTTC
TRBD1	TRBV7-9	12	TRBJ1-2	-	CASSLEGAGYTF	TGTGCCAGCAGCTTAGAGGGGGCTGGCTACACCTTC
TRBD2	TRBV29-1	14	TRBJ2-7	-	CSVSGTSRSYEQYF	TGCAGCGTTTCCGGGACTAGCAGGTCCTACGAGCAGTACTTC
TRBD1	TRBV6-5	14	TRBJ2-1	once	CASRDRGGWNEQFF	TGTGCCAGCAGAGACAGGGGGGGATGGAATGAGCAGTTCTTC
-	TRBV7-3	14	TRBJ2-3	-	CASSSFGQQDTQYF	TGTGCCAGCAGCTCTTTCGGACAGCAGGATACGCAGTATTTT